Below are 22 T cell receptor beta chains sequenced from a single sample in a study of shared clonotypes between healthy human individuals. The table came from immunoSEQ multiplex PCR; TCRdb's copy has only in-frame clones and leaves some out. The repertoire consists of 2 million to 3 million clones, with more than 85% occurring once and the leading ten covering 0.36%. The sequenced sample consisted of naive CD4+ T cells from PBMCs. Specified subset: CD45RA+ positively selected. These receptors came from a young man in good health. Some clones in this sample may be carry-over from other donors' samples.

The chain combines TRBV30 with TRBJ2-1; D gene ambiguous. V was shortened by 1 base and J by 10 bases, with 8 bases between the two germline ends. The CDR3 extends over 11 amino acids. Germline loops: CDR1 GTSNPN, CDR2 SVGIG (reference sequence). CDR3 loop: CAWSALEEQFF. The CDR3 DNA is TGTGCCTGGAGTGCGTTGGAAGAGCAGTTCTTC.

This clone came up once. The chain has TRBV4-3 and TRBJ1-2, with a tentative D call TRBD1 (5 bases). The CDR3 consists of 15 residues. The V end lost 4 bases, the J end lost 2 bases, and 14 bases lay between the germline ends. Germline-derived CDR1 and CDR2 are LGHNA and YSLEER. The CDR3: CASSRGGRQNYGYTF. As DNA, the CDR3 is TGCGCCAGCAGCCGGGGCGGCAGGCAGAACTATGGCTACACCTTC.

Of note for this clone: The sample contains more than one DNA sequence encoding this CDR3. CDR3 nucleotide sequence: TGCGCCAGCAGCTTGGCCGGAGATCAGCCCCAGCATTTT. Its translation: CASSLAGDQPQHF. The genes are TRBV5-1 and TRBJ1-5; D is unclear. This CDR3 is built from 13 residues. Germline V gives CDR1 SGHRS, CDR2 YFSETQ. V was trimmed by 0 bases and J by 5 bases, leaving 6 bases between them. Together with reference TRBV5-1 and TRBJ1-5, the CDR3 gives the full variable domain: KAGVTQTPRYLIKTRGQQVTLSCSPISGHRSVSWYQQTPGQGLQFLFEYFSETQRNKGNFPGRFSGRQFSNSRSEMNVSTLELGDSALYLCASSLAGDQPQHFGDGTRLSIL.

V and J are TRBV6-1 and TRBJ1-5; TRBD1 might be the D (6 bases). Trimming stripped 3 bases from V and 4 bases from J, with 16 bases between. Germline CDR1 and CDR2: MNHNS and SASEGT. The CDR3 loop spans 16 amino acids. The CDR3 spells CASSERGEHPNQPQHF. DNA of the CDR3: TGTGCCAGCAGTGAGAGGGGGGAGCACCCAAATCAGCCCCAGCATTTT.

J is TRBJ2-1 and V is TRBV28; 9 nucleotides line up with TRBD1. Trimming at V came to 4 bases and at J to 7 bases, leaving 8 bases not matched to a gene. This CDR3 comprises 15 residues. CDR1 and CDR2 (germline): MDHEN, SYDVKM. The CDR3 DNA reads as TGTGCCAGCAGTTCGGGGGACAGGGATCGGAATGAGCAGTTCTTC. Residues: CASSSGDRDRNEQFF.

In the case of this clone: The same CDR3 is also encoded by other DNA sequences in this sample. V is TRBV7-8 and J is TRBJ2-3; D gene unclear. CDR1 is SGHVS and CDR2 is FQNEAQ in the germline V gene. Deletions cut 1 base from V and 2 bases from J, with 4 bases between. CDR3 length: 13 residues. The CDR3 reads CASSLDSTDTQYF. Here the CDR3 DNA reads TGTGCCAGCAGCTTAGACTCCACAGATACGCAGTATTTT. Complete variable domain (other parts from reference TRBV7-8 and TRBJ2-3): GAGVSQSPRYKVAKRGQDVALRCDPISGHVSLFWYQQALGQGPEFLTYFQNEAQLDKSGLPSDRFFAERPEGSVSTLKIQRTQQEDSAVYLCASSLDSTDTQYFGPGTRLTVL.

The chain uses TRBV19 and TRBJ2-7; 8 bases align to TRBD1. The J segment lost 4 bases and the V segment lost 4 bases, leaving 15 bases of the junction unmatched. The germline V gene has CDR1 LNHDA and CDR2 SQIVND (reference sequence). CDR3 size: 17 residues. CDR3 nucleotide sequence: TGTGCCAGTAGTACACCCGGGACAGGACCTGGAGGGTACGAGCAGTACTTC. Translated: CASSTPGTGPGGYEQYF.

V gene TRBV30 combines with J gene TRBJ2-5; 8 nucleotides agree with TRBD1. V lost 7 bases and J lost 5; bases outside the gene matches: 9. This CDR3 has 13 amino acids. Germline V gives CDR1 GTSNPN, CDR2 SVGIG (reference sequence). The CDR3 is CAFQGAGGETQYF. In DNA form, the CDR3 reads TGTGCCTTTCAGGGGGCCGGTGGGGAGACCCAGTACTTC.

The genes are TRBV2 and TRBJ2-7; 9 nucleotides align to TRBD2. Germline V gene lookup returns CDR1 SNHLY and CDR2 FYNNEI. V lost 4 bases and J lost 7; bases outside the gene matches: 11. This CDR3 is 15 amino acids long. The CDR3 DNA follows: TGTGCCAGCAGTGCTGACGGCGGGAGGGCCGAAGAGCAGTACTTC. As protein: CASSADGGRAEEQYF. The whole variable domain, filled in from reference TRBV2 and TRBJ2-7, reads EPEVTQTPSHQVTQMGQEVILRCVPISNHLYFYWYRQILGQKVEFLVSFYNNEISEKSEIFDDQFSVERPDGSNFTLKIRSTKLEDSAMYFCASSADGGRAEEQYFGPGTRLTVT.

This rearrangement joins TRBV28 to TRBJ1-4; 7 positions agree with TRBD1. CDR1 is MDHEN, CDR2 SYDVKM, per germline. The CDR3 is 15 residues long. The V gene end was trimmed by 6 bases and the J gene end by 0 bases; junction bases not matched to a gene: 4. CDR3 amino acids: CASSAQGATNEKLFF. CDR3 in DNA: TGTGCCAGCAGCGCCCAGGGGGCAACTAATGAAAAACTGTTTTTT.

In its sample, this clone was seen once. The gene calls are TRBV18 and TRBJ1-2, with a tentative D call TRBD1 (6 bases). Trimming removed 5 bases at V and 4 bases at J, with 11 bases between. CDR1 is KGHSH, CDR2 LQKENI, per germline. CDR3 length: 13 amino acids. CDR3 protein: CASSIEQGYGYTF. The CDR3 coding sequence is TGTGCCAGCTCAATCGAACAGGGCTATGGCTACACCTTC.

The J gene is TRBJ1-1, the V gene TRBV6-6, with D possibly matching TRBD1 (5 bases). Germline V gene data show CDR1 as MNHNY and CDR2 as SVGAGI (reference sequence). This CDR3 comprises 12 residues. V shed 5 bases and J shed 8 bases, with 12 bases lying between them. The chain's CDR3 is CASSGRGKEAFF. In DNA form, the CDR3 reads TGTGCCAGCAGTGGCCGGGGGAAAGAAGCTTTCTTT.

This rearrangement joins TRBV5-1 to TRBJ2-1, with 13 bases that match TRBD2. Germline V gene sequence: CDR1 SGHRS, CDR2 YFSETQ. The V and J ends lost 3 bases and 6 bases, in that order; junction bases with no gene match: 9. The CDR3 runs to 17 residues. The CDR3 bases are TGCGCCAGCAGCTCAGGGACTAGCGGGATTTGGGGCAATGAGCAGTTCTTC. Translated: CASSSGTSGIWGNEQFF.

As for this clone: Within the sample, other DNA sequences also encode this same CDR3. This chain uses TRBV6-5 with TRBJ2-7; D is possibly TRBD2 (6 bases). The CDR3 length is 14 residues. Germline lookup yields CDR1 MNHEY and CDR2 SVGAGI. Trimming cost V 2 bases and J 0 bases, with 8 bases left between them. The CDR3 DNA sequence: TGTGCCAGCAGTTACGGGAGGAGCTCCTACGAGCAGTACTTC. Its protein product is CASSYGRSSYEQYF.

The sample holds a few counts of this clone. This sample also contains other DNA sequences that code for the same CDR3. This chain connects TRBV30 to TRBJ2-7, with 10 bases aligning to TRBD2. CDR3 length: 15 residues. Germline CDR1 and CDR2: GTSNPN and SVGIG (reference sequence). After removal of 0 bases from V and 2 bases from J, the junction contained 4 bases not matched to a gene. The CDR3 bases are TGTGCCTGGAGTGTAGGGCTAGCGGGAGCCTACGAGCAGTACTTC. Residues: CAWSVGLAGAYEQYF.

The CDR3 DNA sequence: TGCAGCGTCGCCTCGACAGGGGGCAACTATGGCTACACCTTC. It is translated as CSVASTGGNYGYTF. The genes are TRBV29-1 and TRBJ1-2; 10 nucleotides line up with TRBD1. CDR1 is SQVTM and CDR2 is ANQGSEA in the germline V gene. The CDR3 covers 14 residues. V was clipped by 6 bases and J by 2 bases; unmatched bases: 6.

In DNA form, the CDR3 reads TGTGCCAGCAGCCTGGGGACGGCACAAGAGACCCAGTACTTC. Amino acids: CASSLGTAQETQYF. The gene calls are TRBV5-6 and TRBJ2-5; D could derive from TRBD1 or TRBD2 (5 bases each). V was pared by 4 bases and J by 2 bases, with 12 bases between. This CDR3 has 14 amino acids. Germline V CDR1 and CDR2: SGHDT, YYEEEE. The complete variable domain, with remaining parts taken from reference TRBV5-6 and TRBJ2-5, reads DAGVTQSPTHLIKTRGQQVTLRCSPKSGHDTVSWYQQALGQGPQFIFQYYEEEERQRGNFPDRFSGHQFPNYSSELNVNALLLGDSALYLCASSLGTAQETQYFGPGTRLLVL.

The J gene is TRBJ2-5, the V gene TRBV4-3, with D unclear. Germline V gene lookup returns CDR1 LGHNA and CDR2 YSLEER. The CDR3 totals 13 residues. The V end lost 1 base, the J end lost 4 bases, and 7 bases lay between the germline ends. This chain's CDR3 is CASSQGPGETQYF. In DNA, the CDR3 is TGCGCCAGCAGCCAAGGGCCGGGAGAGACCCAGTACTTC.

This clone was seen a few times. Different DNA sequences within this sample yield the same CDR3. The CDR3 is CASSLAYEQYF. DNA for the CDR3: TGTGCCAGCAGCCTGGCCTACGAGCAGTACTTC. J is TRBJ2-7 and V is TRBV5-6; unclear D gene. Germline V gene sequence: CDR1 SGHDT, CDR2 YYEEEE. V lost 4 bases and J lost 2, with 4 bases in between. The CDR3 has 11 amino acids.

The genes are TRBV5-1 and TRBJ2-7; D uncertain. Trimming left V 0 bases short and J 0 bases short, with 13 bases between. This CDR3 is built from 16 residues. CDR1 SGHRS and CDR2 YFSETQ come from the germline V gene. CDR3: CASSLVVAQTSYEQYF. In DNA, the CDR3 is TGCGCCAGCAGCTTGGTAGTAGCCCAGACCTCCTACGAGCAGTACTTC. The complete variable domain, with remaining parts taken from reference TRBV5-1 and TRBJ2-7, reads KAGVTQTPRYLIKTRGQQVTLSCSPISGHRSVSWYQQTPGQGLQFLFEYFSETQRNKGNFPGRFSGRQFSNSRSEMNVSTLELGDSALYLCASSLVVAQTSYEQYFGPGTRLTVT.

The chain links TRBV9 to TRBJ2-3; 13 nucleotides line up with TRBD2. CDR3 length: 20 amino acids. The junction had 13 bases not matched to a gene; V was cut back by 3 bases and J by 0 bases. Germline CDR1 and CDR2: SGDLS and YYNGEE. The CDR3 nucleotides are TGTGCCAGCAGCGCGGGACTAGCGGGGCGGAGCGGGGGGAGCACAGATACGCAGTATTTT. Its translation is CASSAGLAGRSGGSTDTQYF.

This rearrangement joins TRBV19 to TRBJ2-3, with a weak D call TRBD2 (5 bases). From germline, CDR1 is LNHDA and CDR2 SQIVND (reference sequence). The V end was cut by 6 bases, the J end by 6 bases, with 16 bases between. This CDR3 is built from 14 residues. This CDR3 reads CASSGITVGDTQYF. Here the CDR3 DNA reads TGTGCCAGTAGCGGGATTACGGTCGGGGATACGCAGTATTTT.